The next 31 T cell receptor beta chains were all read from a single sample in a study of OX40 agonist ivuxolimab in advanced cancers. The data were produced by immunoSEQ multiplex PCR, yet TCRdb's version contains in-frame clones alone and is incomplete. The table includes approximately 66,000 clones, roughly 88% detected once. The sample was CD4+ or CD8+ T cells sorted from blood, taken in a trial of the OX40 agonist ivuxolimab. The receptors here all came from an adult with an advanced solid tumor such as melanoma, head and neck, liver or kidney cancer.

The chain's CDR3 is CASSWTGSYGYTF. The CDR3, as DNA: TGTGCCAGCAGCTGGACAGGGAGTTATGGCTACACCTTC. The chain is built from TRBV7-9 and TRBJ1-2; 8 nucleotides agree with TRBD1. This CDR3 is built from 13 residues. Looked up from germline, CDR1 is SEHNR and CDR2 is FQNEAQ (reference sequence). Trimming at V came to 4 bases and at J to 5 bases, leaving 3 bases not matched to a gene. Variable domain in full (rest from reference TRBV7-9 and TRBJ1-2): DTGVSQNPRHKITKRGQNVTFRCDPISEHNRLYWYRQTLGQGPEFLTYFQNEAQLEKSRLLSDRFSAERPKGSFSTLEIQRTEQGDSAMYLCASSWTGSYGYTFGSGTRLTVV.

The chain is built from TRBV6-1 and TRBJ2-1; D ambiguous. The CDR3 is 15 residues long. Germline V gene sequence: CDR1 MNHNS, CDR2 SASEGT. Trimming left V 8 bases short and J 0 bases short, with 14 bases between. In DNA form, the CDR3 reads TGTGCCAGCTTCTTCTCAGTGGACTCCTACAATGAGCAGTTCTTC. This translates into CASFFSVDSYNEQFF.

The chain links TRBV29-1 to TRBJ1-2, with D unclear. Trimming pared 7 bases from V and 3 bases from J, leaving 15 bases between. This CDR3 contains 13 residues. Per the germline V gene, CDR1 is SQVTM and CDR2 is ANQGSEA. For the CDR3, the DNA is TGCAGCGGAGGCGCTGGATACGACTATGGCTACACCTTC. The encoded protein is CSGGAGYDYGYTF.

This clone was observed once. The rearrangement joins TRBV9 to TRBJ2-3, with TRBD2 as a possible D gene (6 bases). CDR1 is SGDLS, CDR2 YYNGEE, per germline. The V and J ends lost 2 bases and 6 bases respectively, with 13 bases between them. This CDR3 spans 14 amino acids. In DNA, the CDR3 is TGTGCCAGCAGCGTTTCTAGCGCTGGGGATACGCAGTATTTT. It translates to CASSVSSAGDTQYF.

The sample holds one count of this clone. The V call is TRBV6-5, the J call TRBJ1-5; D might be TRBD1 (6 bases). Germline V lookup: CDR1 MNHEY, CDR2 SVGAGI. The CDR3 is 14 residues long. V was clipped by 4 bases and J by 6 bases, with 13 bases between them. CDR3 loop: CASSWEQGVQPQHF. The CDR3 DNA follows: TGTGCCAGCAGTTGGGAACAGGGCGTTCAGCCCCAGCATTTT.

V is TRBV5-1 and J is TRBJ2-2; 7 bases match TRBD1. Germline CDR1 SGHRS, CDR2 YFSETQ. CDR3 length: 15 residues. V was pared by 9 bases and J by 2 bases, with 10 bases of the junction left unmatched. The CDR3 loop is CATKTGVENTGELFF. CDR3 sequence (DNA): TGCGCCACCAAAACAGGGGTTGAAAACACCGGGGAGCTGTTTTTT. Variable domain in full (rest from reference TRBV5-1 and TRBJ2-2): KAGVTQTPRYLIKTRGQQVTLSCSPISGHRSVSWYQQTPGQGLQFLFEYFSETQRNKGNFPGRFSGRQFSNSRSEMNVSTLELGDSALYLCATKTGVENTGELFFGEGSRLTVL.

The chain uses TRBV7-2 and TRBJ1-1, with a weak D call TRBD1 (5 bases). The CDR3 spans 15 residues. Germline V gene data show CDR1 as SGHTA and CDR2 as FQGNSA. The V end was cut by 0 bases, the J end by 5 bases, with 13 bases between. CDR3 sequence reads: CASSLALGGRTEAFF. In nucleotides, the CDR3 is TGTGCCAGCAGCTTAGCGCTCGGGGGGAGAACTGAAGCTTTCTTT.

J is TRBJ2-1 and V is TRBV14; D perhaps matches TRBD1 (6 bases). The germline V gene has CDR1 SGHDN and CDR2 FVKESK. V lost 3 bases, J lost 8 bases, and 14 bases lay in between. This CDR3 is 14 amino acids long. Written as DNA, the CDR3 is TGTGCCAGCAGCCACAGGGGTTTTTGGGATGAGCAGTTCTTC. It codes for CASSHRGFWDEQFF. Looking up the rest from reference TRBV14 and TRBJ2-1 gives the full variable domain: EAGVTQFPSHSVIEKGQTVTLRCDPISGHDNLYWYRRVMGKEIKFLLHFVKESKQDESGMPNNRFLAERTGGTYSTLKVQPAELEDSGVYFCASSHRGFWDEQFFGPGTRLTVL.

This rearrangement joins TRBV7-2 to TRBJ1-3; D is unclear. The length of the CDR3 is 15 residues. Germline-derived CDR1 and CDR2 are SGHTA and FQGNSA. Trimming took off 7 bases at V and 1 base at J, with 14 bases between the two ends. CDR3 coding DNA: TGTGCCAGCACCGAGGTTGGAGGGTCTGGAAACACCATATATTTT. Amino acids: CASTEVGGSGNTIYF.

The V gene is TRBV7-9, the J gene TRBJ1-6, with D possibly TRBD1 on 5 matching bases. Deletions cut 5 bases from V and 7 bases from J, with 21 bases between. The CDR3 contains 17 residues. Germline values: CDR1 SEHNR, CDR2 FQNEAQ (reference sequence). The CDR3, as DNA: TGTGCCAGCAGCAGGGGTACAGGCGTGGCGGCCAATTCACCCCTCCACTTT. Amino acids: CASSRGTGVAANSPLHF.

The chain links TRBV11-1 to TRBJ2-1; 8 nucleotides line up with TRBD2. CDR1 and CDR2 from the germline V gene are SGHAT and FQDESV (reference sequence). V shed 5 bases and J 0 bases; nucleotides not matched to a gene: 3. CDR3 length: 15 amino acids. CDR3 in DNA: TGTGCCAGCAGCCGCGGGGGGAACTCCTACAATGAGCAGTTCTTC. Translation: CASSRGGNSYNEQFF.

The J gene is TRBJ1-4, the V gene TRBV2; D is unclear. The CDR3 contains 16 residues. From germline, CDR1 is SNHLY and CDR2 FYNNEI. Trimming cost V 5 bases and J 0 bases, with 13 bases left between them. The CDR3 DNA follows: TGTGCCAGCAGTAAGGGAGGTGGGGCAACTAATGAAAAACTGTTTTTT. It is translated as CASSKGGGATNEKLFF.

The rearrangement links TRBV19 to TRBJ1-1; D is undetermined. The germline V gene has CDR1 LNHDA and CDR2 SQIVND (reference sequence). Trimming removed 3 bases from V and 0 bases from J, with 5 bases in between. The CDR3 sequence is 13 residues long. CDR3 amino acids: CASSMKVNTEAFF. The DNA of the CDR3 is TGTGCCAGTAGTATGAAAGTGAACACTGAAGCTTTCTTT.

The chain joins TRBV11-2 to TRBJ1-4; maybe TRBD1 (6 bases). This CDR3 region has 14 residues. V lost 5 bases and J lost 3, with 10 bases in between. Germline CDR1 and CDR2: SGHAT and FQNNGV. CDR3 loop: CASSQGWANEKLFF. For the CDR3, the DNA is TGTGCCAGCAGCCAGGGGTGGGCTAATGAAAAACTGTTTTTT.

This chain connects TRBV6-5 to TRBJ2-5, with a weak D call TRBD1 (5 bases). The ends were cut back, 0 bases at V and 7 bases at J, with 9 bases in the middle. The CDR3 consists of 13 residues. Germline CDR1 MNHEY, CDR2 SVGAGI. The CDR3 is CASSYSSQGTQYF. The CDR3 nucleotides are TGTGCCAGCAGTTACTCATCCCAGGGGACCCAGTACTTC.

V and J are TRBV30 and TRBJ2-5; 7 bases agree with TRBD2. V shed 0 bases, J shed 1 base, and the junction held 8 bases outside the gene matches. The CDR3 runs to 16 residues. Germline CDR1 is GTSNPN and CDR2 is SVGIG (reference sequence). CDR3 sequence reads: CAWSVRRGGFQETQYF. The CDR3 DNA sequence: TGTGCCTGGAGTGTACGTCGCGGGGGTTTCCAAGAGACCCAGTACTTC. Together with reference TRBV30 and TRBJ2-5, the CDR3 gives the full variable domain: SQTIHQWPATLVQPVGSPLSLECTVEGTSNPNLYWYRQAAGRGLQLLFYSVGIGQISSEVPQNLSASRPQDRQFILSSKKLLLSDSGFYLCAWSVRRGGFQETQYFGPGTRLLVL.

The chain links TRBV5-4 to TRBJ2-5, with 8 bases lining up with TRBD2. CDR1 is SGHNT and CDR2 is YYREEE in the germline V gene (reference sequence). V was pared by 9 bases and J by 5 bases, with 6 bases of the junction left unmatched. The length of the CDR3 is 12 residues. CDR3 in amino acids: CATAGGQETQYF. In DNA form, the CDR3 reads TGTGCCACCGCGGGAGGTCAGGAGACCCAGTACTTC.

V gene TRBV6-6 combines with J gene TRBJ1-4, with no clear D. The CDR3 spans 14 residues. CDR1 is MNHNY, CDR2 SVGAGI, per germline (reference sequence). The ends were cut back, 5 bases at V and 8 bases at J, with 15 bases in the middle. The CDR3 sequence: CASSQVSGREKLFF. For the CDR3, the DNA is TGTGCCAGCAGTCAGGTCTCCGGAAGGGAAAAACTGTTTTTT.

This rearrangement joins TRBV2 to TRBJ1-5; D uncertain. Trimming removed 4 bases from V and 0 bases from J, with 16 bases in between. Germline V gene data show CDR1 as SNHLY and CDR2 as FYNNEI. The CDR3 has 17 amino acids. CDR3 loop: CASSAARDRYSNQPQHF. The CDR3 DNA reads as TGTGCCAGCAGTGCAGCCCGAGACCGATATAGCAATCAGCCCCAGCATTTT.

The chain couples TRBV6-6 to TRBJ2-5; weak D call: TRBD2 (7 bases). The CDR3 is made up of 14 amino acids. V was trimmed by 4 bases and J by 4 bases, leaving 13 bases between them. The V gene's germline CDR1 is MNHNY and CDR2 SVGAGI (reference sequence). The CDR3 is CASSWRGRGETQYF. The CDR3 region has the DNA TGTGCCAGCAGTTGGCGGGGGCGCGGAGAGACCCAGTACTTC.

The chain couples TRBV7-3 to TRBJ2-2; TRBD2 is a possible D gene (5 bases). CDR3 size: 14 residues. Looked up from germline, CDR1 is SGHTA and CDR2 is FQGTGA. Deletions cut 5 bases from V and 2 bases from J, with 9 bases between. The CDR3 coding sequence is TGTGCCAGCAGCACCGGGGAAAACACCGGGGAGCTGTTTTTT. Residues: CASSTGENTGELFF.

This chain links TRBV19 with TRBJ2-7, with D tentatively TRBD1 (6 bases). This CDR3 is built from 15 residues. Germline V gene data show CDR1 as LNHDA and CDR2 as SQIVND (reference sequence). V dropped 1 base and J dropped 3 bases, with 13 bases sitting between them. In DNA, the CDR3 is TGTGCCAGTAGTATAGCTAGGGGGTTAGGCTACGAGCAGTACTTC. Amino acids: CASSIARGLGYEQYF.

The chain has TRBV10-3 and TRBJ2-3; TRBD2 is a possible D gene (5 bases). The CDR3 loop spans 14 amino acids. Between the trimmed V and J ends, which lost 5 bases and 1 base, there was a span of 10 bases. Germline V CDR1 and CDR2: ENHRY, SYGVKD. The CDR3 reads CAISMRERTDTQYF. The CDR3 nucleotides read TGTGCCATCAGTATGAGGGAACGCACAGATACGCAGTATTTT.

The chain uses TRBV19 and TRBJ2-3, with 8 bases aligning to TRBD1. J lost 2 bases, V lost 5 bases, and 9 bases had no gene match. The CDR3 sequence is 16 residues long. CDR1 and CDR2 from the germline V gene are LNHDA and SQIVND (reference sequence). The CDR3 is CASSPQGGQVTDTQYF. The CDR3 DNA reads as TGTGCCAGTAGTCCTCAAGGGGGACAGGTCACAGATACGCAGTATTTT.

This clone is a singleton in its sample. The V call is TRBV7-6, the J call TRBJ1-6; 7 positions match TRBD1. V shed 1 base, J shed 7 bases, and the junction held 4 bases outside the gene matches. Germline V gene lookup returns CDR1 SGHVS and CDR2 FNYEAQ. The CDR3 loop spans 15 amino acids. CDR3 sequence: CASSLGGTANSPLHF. The CDR3 region has the DNA TGTGCCAGCAGCTTAGGTGGGACAGCCAATTCACCCCTCCACTTT.

The V call is TRBV18, the J call TRBJ2-1, with D unresolved. V was shortened by 3 bases and J by 9 bases, with 12 bases between the two germline ends. Germline V lookup: CDR1 KGHSH, CDR2 LQKENI. The CDR3 length is 13 residues. The DNA of the CDR3 is TGTGCCAGCTCACCTCCACTGACGGGTGAGCAGTTCTTC. It yields the protein CASSPPLTGEQFF.

The V gene is TRBV12-5, the J gene TRBJ2-3; the D gene is possibly TRBD2 (5 bases). CDR3 length: 15 amino acids. CDR1 LGHNT and CDR2 FRNRAP come from the germline V gene. The V gene lost 1 base and the J gene lost 5 bases, with 13 bases spanning the gap. This CDR3 reads CASGLDGPRGDTQYF. In DNA, the CDR3 is TGTGCTAGTGGTTTGGACGGACCTCGGGGAGATACGCAGTATTTT.

The chain carries TRBV27 and TRBJ1-1, with 7 bases that match TRBD1. V shed 7 bases, J shed 1 base, and the junction held 6 bases outside the gene matches. This CDR3 is built from 14 residues. Germline CDR1 MNHEY, CDR2 SMNVEV (reference sequence). CDR3 in DNA: TGTGCCAGCACCCAGACAGGGAGGAACACTGAAGCTTTCTTT. This codes for CASTQTGRNTEAFF.

The chain employs TRBV6-4 and TRBJ1-1; D gene uncertain. V was trimmed by 11 bases and J by 5 bases, leaving 15 bases between them. This CDR3 has 12 amino acids. Germline CDR1 and CDR2: MRHNA and SNTAGT. The CDR3 loop reads CAPKGGRTEAFF. As DNA, the CDR3 is TGTGCCCCCAAGGGAGGGAGGACTGAAGCTTTCTTT.

This sequence joins TRBV5-4 and TRBJ2-3; TRBD2 matches 10 bases. The CDR3 is made up of 16 amino acids. J gave up 3 bases and V 0 bases, and 4 bases lay outside the gene matches. Germline V gene data show CDR1 as SGHNT and CDR2 as YYREEE (reference sequence). The CDR3, as DNA: TGTGCCAGCAGCTTGGGGCAGCGGGGGGGTACAGATACGCAGTATTTT. Encoded protein: CASSLGQRGGTDTQYF. Complete variable domain (other parts from reference TRBV5-4 and TRBJ2-3): ETGVTQSPTHLIKTRGQQVTLRCSSQSGHNTVSWYQQALGQGPQFIFQYYREEENGRGNFPPRFSGLQFPNYSSELNVNALELDDSALYLCASSLGQRGGTDTQYFGPGTRLTVL.

The V gene is TRBV5-1, the J gene TRBJ2-2; 8 bases are a match to TRBD1. This CDR3 region has 13 residues. Germline CDR1 reads SGHRS; CDR2 reads YFSETQ. The ends lost 4 bases at V and 7 bases at J; junction bases unmatched: 3. Here the CDR3 reads CASSKQGDGELFF. The CDR3 DNA is TGCGCCAGCAGCAAACAGGGGGACGGGGAGCTGTTTTTT.